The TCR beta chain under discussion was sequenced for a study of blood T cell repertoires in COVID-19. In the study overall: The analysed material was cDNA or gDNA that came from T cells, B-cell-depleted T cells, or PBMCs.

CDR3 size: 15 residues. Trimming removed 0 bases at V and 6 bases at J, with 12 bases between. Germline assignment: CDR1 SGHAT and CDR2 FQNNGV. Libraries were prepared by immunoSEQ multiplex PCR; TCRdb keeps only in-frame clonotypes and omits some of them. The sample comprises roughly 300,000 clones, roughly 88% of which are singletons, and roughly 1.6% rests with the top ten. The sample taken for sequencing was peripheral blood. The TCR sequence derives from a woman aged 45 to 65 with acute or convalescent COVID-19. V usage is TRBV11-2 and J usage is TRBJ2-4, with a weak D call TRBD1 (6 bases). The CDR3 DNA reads TGTGCCAGCAGCTTAGATGGGGGCGGCGGAAACATTCAGTACTTC. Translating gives CASSLDGGGGNIQYF.